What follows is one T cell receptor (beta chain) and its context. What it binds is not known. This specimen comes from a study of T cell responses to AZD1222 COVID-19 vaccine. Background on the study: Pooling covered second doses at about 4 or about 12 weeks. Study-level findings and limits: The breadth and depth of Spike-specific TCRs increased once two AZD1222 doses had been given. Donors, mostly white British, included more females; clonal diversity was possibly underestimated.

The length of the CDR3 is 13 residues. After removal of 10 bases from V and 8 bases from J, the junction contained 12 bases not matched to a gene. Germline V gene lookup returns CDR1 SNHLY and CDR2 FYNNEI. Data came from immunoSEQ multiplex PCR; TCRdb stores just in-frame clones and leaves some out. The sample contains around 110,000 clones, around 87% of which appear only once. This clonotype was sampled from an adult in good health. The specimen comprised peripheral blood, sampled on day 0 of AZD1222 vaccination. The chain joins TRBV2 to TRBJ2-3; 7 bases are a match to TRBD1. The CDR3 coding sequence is TGTGCCATCCCGACAGGGCCTGTGGGTACGCAGTATTTT. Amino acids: CAIPTGPVGTQYF.